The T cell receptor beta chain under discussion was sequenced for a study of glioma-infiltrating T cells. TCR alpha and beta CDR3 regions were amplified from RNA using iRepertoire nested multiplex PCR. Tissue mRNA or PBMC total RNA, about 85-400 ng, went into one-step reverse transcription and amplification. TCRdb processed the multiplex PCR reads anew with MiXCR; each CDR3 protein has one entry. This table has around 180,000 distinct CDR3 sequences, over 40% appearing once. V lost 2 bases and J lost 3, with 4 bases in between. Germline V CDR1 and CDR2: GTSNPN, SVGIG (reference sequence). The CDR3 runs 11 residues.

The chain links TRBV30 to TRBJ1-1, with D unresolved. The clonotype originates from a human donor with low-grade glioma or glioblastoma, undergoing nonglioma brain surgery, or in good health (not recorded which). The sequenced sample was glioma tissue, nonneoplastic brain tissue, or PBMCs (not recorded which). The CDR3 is CAWSLDTEAFF. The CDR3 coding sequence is TGTGCCTGGAGTTTGGACACTGAAGCTTTCTTT.